The TCR beta chain described here comes from a study of cytomegalovirus exposure and HLA in healthy donors. This clone was recorded once. The PCR used 60 Vbeta and 13 Jbeta primers. Assay: immunoSEQ multiplex PCR; the TCRdb copy retains only in-frame clones and omits some. The sample lists some 150,000 clones; roughly 84% were seen once. V dropped 3 bases and J dropped 12; count of bases not matched to a gene: 15. The CDR3 runs to 16 residues. The specimen was PBMCs. The chain couples TRBV23-1 to TRBJ2-1; 9 bases agree with TRBD1. TRBV23-1 is an ORF; its function is uncertain. This TCR came from a male donor in good health and CMV-seronegative. CDR3 sequence reads: CASSHYDTGGWMVQFF. The CDR3, as DNA: TGCGCCAGCAGTCATTACGATACAGGGGGCTGGATGGTGCAGTTCTTC.